Listed below are T cell receptor beta chains from one sample, sequenced in a study of CD8 T cells in ankylosing spondylitis. In TCRdb, the 5' RACE reads were re-called with MiXCR into one record per CDR3 protein. The sample comprises about 220,000 distinct CDR3 sequences, approximately 7.3% of which are singletons, and approximately 15% rests with the top ten. Sequences were obtained from blood, either unsorted or a sorted T cell fraction (not recorded which). The receptor set was obtained from a male donor with ankylosing spondylitis. Each CDR3 is given with its conserved first and last residue. Fields, in order: J gene, V gene, CDR3 protein.

J gene: TRBJ2-1
V gene: TRBV27
CDR3 protein: CASSSPLSSYNEQFF

J gene: TRBJ1-6
V gene: TRBV4-3
CDR3 protein: CASSPGRRNSPLHF

J gene: TRBJ1-3
V gene: TRBV9
CDR3 protein: CASSVVGGHSGNTIYF

J gene: TRBJ2-2
V gene: TRBV7-6
CDR3 protein: CASSLIRTPNTGELFF

J gene: TRBJ2-5
V gene: TRBV7-9
CDR3 protein: CASSSSGQGIGGTQYF

J gene: TRBJ2-2
V gene: TRBV12-2
CDR3 protein: CASRFYYTGTDTGELFF

J gene: TRBJ2-3
V gene: TRBV28
CDR3 protein: CASSSLGGRGTDTQYF

J gene: TRBJ2-3
V gene: TRBV5-1
CDR3 protein: CASSPASGGASTQYF

J gene: TRBJ1-1
V gene: TRBV25-1
CDR3 protein: CASSEWGEYPEAFF

J gene: TRBJ2-7
V gene: TRBV12-3/TRBV12-4
CDR3 protein: CASSFVGVDEQYF

J gene: TRBJ2-5
V gene: TRBV3-1
CDR3 protein: CASSQFEDRAETQYF

J gene: TRBJ2-7
V gene: TRBV7-9
CDR3 protein: CASSFPTSGTFYEQYF

J gene: TRBJ2-3
V gene: TRBV7-2
CDR3 protein: CASSFLAGGRGTQYF

J gene: TRBJ1-3
V gene: TRBV25-1
CDR3 protein: CASSEMGAGPESSGNTIYF